Presented here are 24 T cell receptor beta chains from one specimen sequenced in a study of T-cell reconstitution after alpha-beta-depleted transplantation in children. Broader study findings: After one year, T-cell counts and TCRbeta diversity mostly came from new T cells.

No antigens are known for them. Unique molecular identifiers tagged the TCRbeta library. Via MiXCR, TCRdb re-called the PCR reads, giving one row per CDR3 protein. The table lists approximately 300,000 distinct CDR3 sequences, over 7.5% of them singletons. The starting material was peripheral blood, obtained 360 days after TCRalphabeta/CD19-depleted stem cell transplant. These receptors were collected from a female patient younger than 10 who had a stem cell transplant for Fanconi anemia, so the T cells may come from the graft donor.

The rearrangement joins TRBV7-2 to TRBJ2-1; 9 nucleotides line up with TRBD2. Trimming removed 1 base from V and 5 bases from J; junction bases left unmatched: 9. This CDR3 has 17 residues. Looked up from germline, CDR1 is SGHTA and CDR2 is FQGNSA. CDR3 DNA sequence: TGTGCCAGCAGCTTAGTTTGGGGGCGGGGGGGCGACAATGAGCAGTTCTTC. Residues: CASSLVWGRGGDNEQFF.

This clonotype was counted ten times or more. The chain carries TRBV11-2 and TRBJ2-5; D is undetermined. Deletions cut 0 bases from V and 5 bases from J, with 7 bases between. Germline V gene data show CDR1 as SGHAT and CDR2 as FQNNGV. The CDR3 runs to 13 residues. The CDR3: CASSLDPLETQYF. The DNA for the CDR3 is TGTGCCAGCAGCTTAGATCCCTTGGAGACCCAGTACTTC.

This clonotype was observed many times. The DNA of the CDR3 is TGTGCCAGCAGTTACTCCACCGGGACAGGGGGCAAGGAGCAGTACTTC. It yields the protein CASSYSTGTGGKEQYF. The chain is built from TRBV6-5 and TRBJ2-7; 12 nucleotides line up with TRBD1. The CDR3 has 16 residues. CDR1 and CDR2 (germline): MNHEY, SVGAGI. Trimming removed 0 bases from V and 7 bases from J; junction bases left unmatched: 7.

V gene TRBV11-2 combines with J gene TRBJ1-4, with TRBD1 as a possible D gene (5 bases). This CDR3 contains 15 residues. The ends were cut back, 5 bases at V and 8 bases at J, with 18 bases in the middle. From germline, CDR1 is SGHAT and CDR2 FQNNGV. The CDR3 here is CASSPGGGGREKLFF. The CDR3 bases are TGTGCCAGCAGCCCAGGTGGGGGGGGTCGCGAAAAACTGTTTTTT.

This clonotype has a count of ten or more. This rearrangement joins TRBV7-2 to TRBJ2-5; 7 bases map to TRBD1. Losses at the gene ends were 2 bases for V and 4 bases for J; bases not matched to a gene: 10. Germline CDR1 is SGHTA and CDR2 is FQGNSA. The CDR3 contains 16 residues. The CDR3 sequence is CASSLFGQDWRETQYF. The CDR3 DNA sequence: TGTGCCAGCAGCTTATTCGGACAGGACTGGAGAGAGACCCAGTACTTC. Based on the CDR3 plus reference TRBV7-2 and TRBJ2-5, the full variable domain is GAGVSQSPSNKVTEKGKDVELRCDPISGHTALYWYRQSLGQGLEFLIYFQGNSAPDKSGLPSDRFSAERTGGSVSTLTIQRTQQEDSAVYLCASSLFGQDWRETQYFGPGTRLLVL.

This clonotype was seen many times. The chain combines TRBV12-3 or TRBV12-4 with TRBJ2-7; D is tentatively TRBD1 or TRBD2 (6 bases each). Trimming shortened V by 3 bases and J by 3 bases, and 9 bases separated the two germline ends. CDR3 length equals 13 residues. CDR3 protein: CASSFGGGYEQYF. In nucleotides, the CDR3 is TGTGCCAGCAGTTTCGGGGGCGGCTACGAGCAGTACTTC.

This clonotype was detected ten times or more. V gene TRBV12-3 or TRBV12-4 combines with J gene TRBJ2-7; D is uncertain. The V and J ends lost 5 bases and 5 bases respectively, with 16 bases between them. CDR3 size: 14 residues. In DNA, the CDR3 is TGTGCCAGCAGTCTCCAAAGAATGAGCAACGAGCAGTACTTC. It codes for CASSLQRMSNEQYF.

Many counts were recorded for this clonotype. This chain links TRBV4-1 with TRBJ2-7; maybe TRBD1 (6 bases). There are 14 residues in the CDR3. Trimming stripped 2 bases from V and 0 bases from J, with 8 bases between. The germline CDR1 and CDR2 sequences are MGHRA and YSYEKL. CDR3 region: CASSQRDTSYEQYF. The CDR3 DNA is TGCGCCAGCAGCCAACGGGACACCTCCTACGAGCAGTACTTC.

The chain uses TRBV2 and TRBJ1-2, with D unresolved. This CDR3 comprises 14 residues. The V end was cut by 4 bases, the J end by 4 bases, with 13 bases between. CDR1 is SNHLY, CDR2 FYNNEI, per germline. DNA for the CDR3: TGTGCCAGCAGTGGCCATTCATTAAGCTATGGCTACACCTTC. Protein: CASSGHSLSYGYTF.

This clonotype was observed at least ten times. V gene TRBV20-1 combines with J gene TRBJ1-5; D is unclear. Germline V gene sequence: CDR1 DFQATT, CDR2 SNEGSKA (reference sequence). The CDR3 runs 13 residues. Between the trimmed V and J ends, which lost 6 bases and 0 bases, there was a span of 9 bases. Written as DNA, the CDR3 is TGCAGTGCGGCGGGCAGTAGCAATCAGCCCCAGCATTTT. It is translated as CSAAGSSNQPQHF.

This CDR3 is CASSWWLAGGPGEETQYF. In DNA, the CDR3 is TGTGCCAGCAGCTGGTGGCTAGCGGGGGGGCCGGGTGAAGAGACCCAGTACTTC. V is TRBV5-6 and J is TRBJ2-5; 12 positions agree with TRBD2. The CDR3 extends over 18 amino acids. In germline, CDR1 is SGHDT, CDR2 YYEEEE. J lost 3 bases, V lost 3 bases, and 12 bases had no gene match.

This clonotype was observed many times. The V gene is TRBV28, the J gene TRBJ2-2; tentative D call: TRBD2 (5 bases). There are 15 residues in the CDR3. Germline V gene data show CDR1 as MDHEN and CDR2 as SYDVKM. The V end was cut by 7 bases, the J end by 5 bases, with 17 bases between. CDR3 amino acids: CASILIRTGTGELFF. As DNA, the CDR3 is TGTGCCAGCATCCTTATCCGGACTGGGACCGGGGAGCTGTTTTTT.

This clonotype has ten or more counts. The chain employs TRBV11-2 and TRBJ1-1; tentative D call: TRBD1 (6 bases). The V end lost 1 base, the J end lost 4 bases, and 16 bases lay between the germline ends. The germline CDR1 and CDR2 sequences are SGHAT and FQNNGV. This CDR3 contains 16 residues. The CDR3 here is CASSLVPQGIGTEAFF. CDR3 sequence (DNA): TGTGCCAGCAGCTTAGTGCCTCAGGGGATTGGCACTGAAGCTTTCTTT. Together with reference TRBV11-2 and TRBJ1-1, the CDR3 gives the full variable domain: EAGVAQSPRYKIIEKRQSVAFWCNPISGHATLYWYQQILGQGPKLLIQFQNNGVVDDSQLPKDRFSAERLKGVDSTLKIQPAKLEDSAVYLCASSLVPQGIGTEAFFGQGTRLTVV.

V is TRBV7-9 and J is TRBJ1-1; D unresolved. CDR1 and CDR2 from the germline V gene are SEHNR and FQNEAQ (reference sequence). V was clipped by 7 bases and J by 4 bases, with 13 bases between them. This CDR3 spans 13 amino acids. This CDR3 is CASKAGTLTEAFF. For the CDR3, the DNA is TGTGCCAGCAAGGCAGGCACCCTCACTGAAGCTTTCTTT.

Ten or more counts support this clonotype. The chain uses TRBV29-1 and TRBJ2-7, with D perhaps TRBD1 (5 bases). The CDR3 spans 12 residues. Germline V lookup: CDR1 SQVTM, CDR2 ANQGSEA. The CDR3 reads CIKPAGTYEQYF. CDR3 DNA: TGCATCAAGCCGGCAGGGACCTACGAGCAGTACTTC.

V gene TRBV6-5 combines with J gene TRBJ2-1; 9 bases align to TRBD2. The germline V gene encodes CDR1 MNHEY and CDR2 SVGAGI. Trimming at V came to 6 bases and at J to 5 bases, leaving 8 bases not matched to a gene. CDR3 length equals 15 residues. CDR3 residues: CASRAGTSFHNEQFF. CDR3 in DNA: TGTGCCAGCAGGGCCGGGACTAGCTTTCACAATGAGCAGTTCTTC.

This clonotype was observed many times. This chain joins TRBV4-2 and TRBJ2-1, with D perhaps TRBD2 (6 bases). Germline CDR1 reads LGHNA; CDR2 reads YNFKEQ. The CDR3 sequence is 15 residues long. V was clipped by 4 bases and J by 0 bases, with 10 bases between them. The CDR3 reads CASSPGVSSYNEQFF. The CDR3 DNA is TGTGCCAGCAGCCCGGGGGTGAGCTCCTACAATGAGCAGTTCTTC.

This clonotype was observed at least ten times. The chain employs TRBV28 and TRBJ2-7, with TRBD1 matching 10 bases. Per germline, CDR1 MDHEN and CDR2 SYDVKM. The CDR3 spans 15 residues. J gave up 1 base and V 2 bases, and 2 bases lay outside the gene matches. The CDR3 DNA follows: TGTGCCAGCAGTTTAGGGACAGGGGCATCCTACGAGCAGTACTTC. Protein product: CASSLGTGASYEQYF.

The chain combines TRBV6-2 or TRBV6-3 with TRBJ1-5, with D possibly matching TRBD1 (6 bases). Germline CDR1 and CDR2: MNHEY and SVGEGT. CDR3 length equals 14 residues. Trimming took off 6 bases at V and 5 bases at J, with 14 bases between the two ends. CDR3 sequence: CASSRRGQHQPQHF. CDR3 in DNA: TGTGCCAGCAGCCGCCGAGGACAGCATCAGCCCCAGCATTTT.

This clonotype was detected many times. The chain employs TRBV20-1 and TRBJ2-7, with D maybe TRBD2 (6 bases). The CDR3 covers 15 residues. Looked up from germline, CDR1 is DFQATT and CDR2 is SNEGSKA (reference sequence). Between the trimmed V and J ends, which lost 1 base and 3 bases, there was a span of 16 bases. CDR3: CSARVPGLGNYEQYF. The DNA for the CDR3 is TGCAGTGCTAGAGTACCGGGACTCGGAAACTACGAGCAGTACTTC.

This clonotype was counted many times. The V and J genes are TRBV12-3 or TRBV12-4 and TRBJ2-1, with 9 nucleotides matching TRBD2. The CDR3 is made up of 17 amino acids. Trimming removed 3 bases from V and 9 bases from J; junction bases left unmatched: 15. CDR3 DNA sequence: TGTGCCAGCAGTTTCCATGTTGGGGCGGGAGGGGGCGGTGAGCAGTTCTTC. This gives the protein CASSFHVGAGGGGEQFF.

This clonotype was recorded a few times. The rearrangement joins TRBV7-9 to TRBJ2-7; unclear D gene. Trimming pared 5 bases from V and 2 bases from J, leaving 10 bases between. The CDR3 totals 13 residues. Germline loops: CDR1 SEHNR, CDR2 FQNEAQ (reference sequence). This chain's CDR3 is CASSLQSPYEQYF. The CDR3 DNA reads as TGTGCCAGCAGCCTACAGTCTCCCTACGAGCAGTACTTC. The whole variable domain, filled in from reference TRBV7-9 and TRBJ2-7, reads DTGVSQNPRHKITKRGQNVTFRCDPISEHNRLYWYRQTLGQGPEFLTYFQNEAQLEKSRLLSDRFSAERPKGSFSTLEIQRTEQGDSAMYLCASSLQSPYEQYFGPGTRLTVT.

This clonotype was seen repeatedly, ten times or more. The rearrangement joins TRBV10-3 to TRBJ2-7; the match to TRBD1 covers 7 bases. The CDR3 runs 15 residues. V shed 4 bases, J shed 2 bases, and the junction held 8 bases outside the gene matches. Germline V gene sequence: CDR1 ENHRY, CDR2 SYGVKD. CDR3 DNA sequence: TGTGCCATCAGTGGAACAGGGGAAGACGCCTACGAGCAGTACTTC. Protein: CAISGTGEDAYEQYF.

This clonotype has ten or more counts. V gene TRBV7-2 combines with J gene TRBJ2-1, with 12 nucleotides matching TRBD1. CDR1 and CDR2 (germline): SGHTA, FQGNSA. The trim removed 3 bases at V and 0 bases at J, leaving 3 bases unmatched. The CDR3 covers 17 residues. CDR3 sequence reads: CASSFPGQGASYNEQFF. The CDR3 DNA is TGTGCCAGCAGCTTTCCGGGACAGGGGGCCTCCTACAATGAGCAGTTCTTC.